A selection of T cell receptor beta chains follows, all from one sample in a study of blood T cell repertoires in COVID-19. The data were produced by immunoSEQ multiplex PCR, yet TCRdb's version contains in-frame clones alone and is incomplete. The repertoire holds under 200,000 clones, with roughly 91% as singletons. The sample taken for sequencing was peripheral blood. The source is a man between 40 and 49 years old with active or convalescent COVID-19. Each CDR3 is given with its conserved first and last residue. The D gene is left open where the match is weak. Where a row states a size, it is once, few, many or the class of an expanded clone; other rows omit it.

d_call: .; clone_size: .; j_call: TRBJ2-3; v_call: TRBV5-1; cdr3_aa: CASSLSGRTDTQYF; cdr3_nt: TGCGCCAGCAGCTTGTCTGGGAGGACAGATACGCAGTATTTT
d_call: TRBD2; clone_size: .; j_call: TRBJ2-1; v_call: TRBV3-1/TRBV3-2; cdr3_aa: CASSQFRAGDNNEQFF; cdr3_nt: TGTGCCAGCAGCCAATTCCGAGCGGGGGACAACAATGAGCAGTTCTTC
d_call: TRBD1; clone_size: .; j_call: TRBJ2-5; v_call: TRBV10-3; cdr3_aa: CAISYRRGETQYF; cdr3_nt: TGTGCCATCAGTTACCGCAGGGGGGAGACCCAGTACTTC
d_call: .; clone_size: .; j_call: TRBJ1-1; v_call: TRBV6-4; cdr3_aa: CASRASYGTEAFF; cdr3_nt: TGTGCCAGCAGAGCGTCCTATGGCACTGAAGCTTTCTTT
d_call: .; clone_size: .; j_call: TRBJ2-5; v_call: TRBV28; cdr3_aa: CASSTNSLETQYF; cdr3_nt: TGTGCCAGCAGTACGAACTCCCTAGAGACCCAGTACTTC
d_call: .; clone_size: .; j_call: TRBJ1-2; v_call: TRBV28; cdr3_aa: CASSLTAGRLYGYTF; cdr3_nt: TGTGCCAGCAGTTTAACGGCCGGAAGACTATATGGCTACACCTTC
d_call: .; clone_size: .; j_call: TRBJ1-1; v_call: TRBV7-9; cdr3_aa: CASSLEGPNTEAFF; cdr3_nt: TGTGCCAGCAGCCTTGAGGGTCCCAACACTGAAGCTTTCTTT
d_call: TRBD1; clone_size: .; j_call: TRBJ2-5; v_call: TRBV18; cdr3_aa: CASSPFSGQAAETQYF; cdr3_nt: TGTGCCAGCTCACCATTTTCGGGACAGGCGGCAGAGACCCAGTACTTC
d_call: .; clone_size: .; j_call: TRBJ2-3; v_call: TRBV9; cdr3_aa: CASRGPGVGTDTQYF; cdr3_nt: TGTGCCAGCAGGGGGCCGGGCGTCGGCACAGATACGCAGTATTTT
d_call: .; clone_size: .; j_call: TRBJ2-2; v_call: TRBV19; cdr3_aa: CASSIGRTDIIGTGELFF; cdr3_nt: TGTGCCAGTAGTATCGGCAGGACAGACATCATCGGCACCGGGGAGCTGTTTTTT
d_call: .; clone_size: .; j_call: TRBJ1-1; v_call: TRBV5-1; cdr3_aa: CASSFQGGNTEAFF; cdr3_nt: TGCGCCAGCAGCTTTCAGGGAGGAAACACTGAAGCTTTCTTT
d_call: .; clone_size: .; j_call: TRBJ1-5; v_call: TRBV6-2/TRBV6-3; cdr3_aa: CASSRALNRVSNQPQHF; cdr3_nt: TGTGCCAGCAGTCGGGCGCTAAACAGGGTTAGCAATCAGCCCCAGCATTTT
d_call: TRBD1; clone_size: .; j_call: TRBJ2-1; v_call: TRBV25-1; cdr3_aa: CASSADRGSEQFF; cdr3_nt: TGTGCCAGCAGTGCCGACAGGGGATCTGAGCAGTTCTTC
d_call: TRBD1; clone_size: .; j_call: TRBJ1-5; v_call: TRBV27; cdr3_aa: CASSPRPLQGAQPQHF; cdr3_nt: TGTGCCAGCAGTCCGCGGCCGCTACAGGGGGCTCAGCCCCAGCATTTT
d_call: .; clone_size: once; j_call: TRBJ2-3; v_call: TRBV9; cdr3_aa: CASSVAYADTQYF; cdr3_nt: TGTGCCAGCAGCGTAGCCTACGCAGATACGCAGTATTTT
d_call: .; clone_size: .; j_call: TRBJ1-5; v_call: TRBV28; cdr3_aa: CASSYGPIQPQHF; cdr3_nt: TGTGCCAGCAGTTATGGGCCCATTCAGCCCCAGCATTTT
d_call: TRBD2; clone_size: few; j_call: TRBJ2-7; v_call: TRBV19; cdr3_aa: CASSPNSGSYEQYF; cdr3_nt: TGTGCCAGTAGCCCTAACAGCGGGAGCTACGAGCAGTACTTC
d_call: .; clone_size: .; j_call: TRBJ2-7; v_call: TRBV6-5; cdr3_aa: CASTANYEQYF; cdr3_nt: TGTGCCTCGACAGCGAACTACGAGCAGTACTTC
d_call: TRBD2; clone_size: few; j_call: TRBJ2-1; v_call: TRBV27; cdr3_aa: CASSWTSGSYNEQFF; cdr3_nt: TGTGCCAGCAGTTGGACTAGCGGGAGTTACAATGAGCAGTTCTTC
d_call: TRBD2; clone_size: .; j_call: TRBJ2-5; v_call: TRBV29-1; cdr3_aa: CSAPDVAGGLQETQYF; cdr3_nt: TGCAGCGCCCCGGACGTAGCGGGCGGGTTACAAGAGACCCAGTACTTC
d_call: .; clone_size: .; j_call: TRBJ1-2; v_call: TRBV2; cdr3_aa: CASMGVRGGRTF; cdr3_nt: TGTGCCAGCATGGGGGTGAGAGGGGGTCGCACCTTC
d_call: .; clone_size: .; j_call: TRBJ1-2; v_call: TRBV6-5; cdr3_aa: CATTRGYNYGYTF; cdr3_nt: TGTGCCACCACCAGGGGTTACAACTATGGCTACACCTTC
d_call: TRBD1; clone_size: .; j_call: TRBJ1-4; v_call: TRBV24-1; cdr3_aa: CATSDPKTGGVEKLFF; cdr3_nt: TGTGCCACCAGTGACCCCAAGACAGGGGGCGTTGAAAAACTGTTTTTT
d_call: .; clone_size: .; j_call: TRBJ1-2; v_call: TRBV3-1/TRBV3-2; cdr3_aa: CASSQVPGQRNYGYTF; cdr3_nt: TGTGCCAGCAGCCAAGTTCCAGGACAACGTAACTATGGCTACACCTTC
d_call: .; clone_size: .; j_call: TRBJ2-7; v_call: TRBV7-8; cdr3_aa: CASSLVGRSFYEQYF; cdr3_nt: TGTGCCAGCAGCTTAGTAGGGAGATCGTTTTACGAGCAGTACTTC
d_call: TRBD2; clone_size: .; j_call: TRBJ2-2; v_call: TRBV6-1; cdr3_aa: CASSEGWGGRAGELFF; cdr3_nt: TGTGCCAGCAGTGAAGGTTGGGGCGGGAGAGCCGGGGAGCTGTTTTTT
d_call: TRBD1; clone_size: .; j_call: TRBJ1-4; v_call: TRBV2; cdr3_aa: CASSEVQGATTNEKLFF; cdr3_nt: TGTGCCAGCAGTGAAGTACAGGGGGCAACAACTAATGAAAAACTGTTTTTT
d_call: TRBD2; clone_size: .; j_call: TRBJ2-7; v_call: TRBV7-9; cdr3_aa: CASSRTSGSSEQYF; cdr3_nt: TGTGCCAGCAGCCGTACTAGCGGGAGTAGCGAGCAGTACTTC
d_call: TRBD1; clone_size: once; j_call: TRBJ1-4; v_call: TRBV27; cdr3_aa: CASSPLTGIEKLFF; cdr3_nt: TGTGCCAGCAGTCCACTGACAGGGATTGAAAAACTGTTTTTT
d_call: .; clone_size: .; j_call: TRBJ1-3; v_call: TRBV21-1; cdr3_aa: CASSKVSREEYTIYF; cdr3_nt: TGTGCCAGCAGCAAGGTGAGTAGGGAGGAGTACACCATATATTTT
d_call: TRBD2; clone_size: .; j_call: TRBJ2-5; v_call: TRBV5-4; cdr3_aa: CASSFMVAASGRQETQYF; cdr3_nt: TGTGCCAGCAGCTTCATGGTAGCGGCTAGCGGGAGACAAGAGACCCAGTACTTC
d_call: .; clone_size: .; j_call: TRBJ2-7; v_call: TRBV19; cdr3_aa: CASSKEGYYEQYF; cdr3_nt: TGTGCCAGTAGTAAGGAGGGGTACTACGAGCAGTACTTC
d_call: .; clone_size: .; j_call: TRBJ1-2; v_call: TRBV11-2; cdr3_aa: CASSSLSTYGYTF; cdr3_nt: TGTGCCAGCAGCTCCCTGAGTACCTATGGCTACACCTTC
d_call: .; clone_size: .; j_call: TRBJ1-4; v_call: TRBV15; cdr3_aa: CATSRDQRRPGVRGEKLFF; cdr3_nt: TGTGCCACCAGCAGAGATCAACGGAGACCCGGGGTGAGAGGTGAAAAACTGTTTTTT
d_call: TRBD2; clone_size: .; j_call: TRBJ2-3; v_call: TRBV6-5; cdr3_aa: CASSYSPAGATDTQYF; cdr3_nt: TGTGCCAGCAGTTACTCCCCAGCGGGGGCGACAGATACGCAGTATTTT
d_call: .; clone_size: .; j_call: TRBJ1-5; v_call: TRBV5-8; cdr3_aa: CASSFSLQPQHF; cdr3_nt: TGTGCCAGCAGCTTTAGTTTGCAGCCCCAGCATTTT
d_call: TRBD1; clone_size: .; j_call: TRBJ2-7; v_call: TRBV18; cdr3_aa: CASSPGTGEYHEQYF; cdr3_nt: TGTGCCAGCTCACCCGGGACAGGGGAGTATCACGAGCAGTACTTC
d_call: .; clone_size: .; j_call: TRBJ1-1; v_call: TRBV7-3; cdr3_aa: CASSLMSTNTEAFF; cdr3_nt: TGTGCCAGCAGCTTAATGTCCACAAACACTGAAGCTTTCTTT
d_call: .; clone_size: .; j_call: TRBJ1-5; v_call: TRBV2; cdr3_aa: CASSELGQQNQPQHF; cdr3_nt: TGTGCCAGCAGTGAACTGGGACAACAGAATCAGCCCCAGCATTTT
d_call: TRBD1; clone_size: .; j_call: TRBJ2-7; v_call: TRBV6-2/TRBV6-3; cdr3_aa: CASSTRRTGNSYEQYF; cdr3_nt: TGTGCCAGCAGTACCCGCCGGACAGGGAACTCCTACGAGCAGTACTTC
d_call: TRBD1; clone_size: .; j_call: TRBJ1-2; v_call: TRBV7-9; cdr3_aa: CASSPGTARDTF; cdr3_nt: TGTGCCAGCAGCCCCGGGACAGCTCGGGACACCTTC
d_call: .; clone_size: few; j_call: TRBJ2-2; v_call: TRBV12-3/TRBV12-4; cdr3_aa: CASSLVAGGELFF; cdr3_nt: TGTGCCAGCAGTTTAGTTGCCGGCGGGGAGCTGTTTTTT